A single sample is the source of the 18 T cell receptor beta chains below, sequenced in a study of T-cell reconstitution after alpha-beta-depleted transplantation in children. Unique molecular identifiers were used to barcode this TCRbeta library. Each CDR3 protein gets one entry after TCRdb re-called the PCR reads with MiXCR. The data show around 480,000 distinct CDR3 sequences, 32% seen once. Sequencing used PBMCs from the stem cell graft donor, obtained from the stem cell graft. These receptors all come from a human donor who donated a stem cell graft to a child with aplastic anemia.

The genes are TRBV30 and TRBJ1-4; D unclear. Germline CDR1 and CDR2: GTSNPN and SVGIG (reference sequence). V was shortened by 3 bases and J by 8 bases, with 22 bases between the two germline ends. The CDR3 totals 16 residues. The CDR3 DNA reads as TGTGCCTGGAGGTCGGTGGCGGCAGCTCTGAGGGAAAAACTGTTTTTT. It encodes CAWRSVAAALREKLFF.

The gene calls are TRBV25-1 and TRBJ1-6; 9 bases map to TRBD1. The CDR3 extends over 14 amino acids. Germline trimming cut 8 bases from V and 6 bases from J; bases unmatched to any gene: 5. Germline-derived CDR1 and CDR2 are MGHDK and SYGVNS. The CDR3 is CASAGTGTNSPLHF. The CDR3 nucleotides are TGTGCCAGCGCCGGGACAGGGACTAATTCACCCCTCCACTTT.

The V call is TRBV12-3 or TRBV12-4, the J call TRBJ1-2; 7 bases align to TRBD1. The CDR3 extends over 15 amino acids. V lost 3 bases to trimming and J lost 1 base; unmatched junction nucleotides: 5. The CDR3, as DNA: TGTGCCAGCAGTTTTTCAGGGGGAGGTAACTATGGCTACACCTTC. This sequence encodes CASSFSGGGNYGYTF.

This chain joins TRBV12-3 or TRBV12-4 and TRBJ2-3; tentative D call: TRBD2 (6 bases). The CDR3 runs to 16 residues. V lost 6 bases and J 2 bases, leaving 18 bases between the germline ends. The CDR3 sequence: CASRPLGSGVTDTQYF. The CDR3 DNA is TGTGCCAGCAGACCTCTTGGTAGCGGAGTCACAGATACGCAGTATTTT.

This clonotype was observed at least ten times. Here the CDR3 DNA reads TGTGCCAGCAGCCCCCCGGCGGGAGCCCCCTCCTACAATGAGCAGTTCTTC. This codes for CASSPPAGAPSYNEQFF. The rearrangement links TRBV6-2 or TRBV6-3 to TRBJ2-1; 7 nucleotides align to TRBD2. Trimming removed 6 bases from V and 0 bases from J; junction bases left unmatched: 11. Germline CDR1 MNHEY, CDR2 SVGEGT. There are 17 residues in the CDR3.

The chain joins TRBV20-1 to TRBJ2-3; 9 nucleotides line up with TRBD2. The CDR3 runs 13 residues. The junction had 7 bases not matched to a gene; V was cut back by 6 bases and J by 6 bases. The germline V gene encodes CDR1 DFQATT and CDR2 SNEGSKA (reference sequence). This CDR3 is CSARPGLADTQYF. The CDR3 DNA sequence: TGCAGTGCCCGTCCCGGACTAGCGGATACGCAGTATTTT.

V usage is TRBV19 and J usage is TRBJ1-1; 8 bases are shared with TRBD1. With V trimmed by 8 bases and J by 1 base, 3 bases remained unmatched. The V gene's germline CDR1 is LNHDA and CDR2 SQIVND (reference sequence). CDR3 length: 13 amino acids. Here the CDR3 reads CASGDRPNTEAFF. CDR3 nucleotide sequence: TGTGCCAGTGGGGACAGGCCGAACACTGAAGCTTTCTTT.

The chain is built from TRBV27 and TRBJ1-6; 8 bases match TRBD1. The germline CDR1 and CDR2 sequences are MNHEY and SMNVEV (reference sequence). Unmatched junction bases numbered 8, after V lost 0 bases and J lost 7 bases. This CDR3 comprises 17 residues. The CDR3: CASSLSGRGPRNSPLHF. DNA of the CDR3: TGTGCCAGCAGTTTATCAGGCAGGGGGCCTAGGAATTCACCCCTCCACTTT.

This clonotype was observed a handful of times. The germline gene is not matched at one end of the junction; a read error may be the cause. The V call is TRBV12-3 or TRBV12-4, the J call TRBJ1-2; TRBD1 might be the D (5 bases). The CDR3 spans 13 residues. This chain's CDR3 is CASSLGTWGVLPF. Here the CDR3 DNA reads TGTGCCAGCAGTTTAGGAACATGGGGGGTACTGCCTTTC.

The chain is built from TRBV20-1 and TRBJ1-6; D unclear. The CDR3 length is 13 residues. Trimming pared 3 bases from V and 7 bases from J, leaving 10 bases between. Germline lookup yields CDR1 DFQATT and CDR2 SNEGSKA (reference sequence). Written as DNA, the CDR3 is TGCAGTGCTAGGAGTACGGCCAATTCACCCCTCCACTTT. This codes for CSARSTANSPLHF.

J is TRBJ2-7 and V is TRBV28; either TRBD1 or TRBD2 may supply D (5 bases each). The germline gives CDR1 MDHEN, CDR2 SYDVKM. Between the trimmed V and J ends, which lost 5 bases and 4 bases, there was a span of 12 bases. This CDR3 region has 13 residues. The CDR3 loop is CASSTGPKYEQYF. CDR3 sequence (DNA): TGTGCCAGCAGTACGGGGCCCAAGTACGAGCAGTACTTC.

This chain joins TRBV5-1 and TRBJ1-1; the D is unclear. The CDR3 has 15 residues. The germline V gene has CDR1 SGHRS and CDR2 YFSETQ. V gave up 4 bases and J gave up 3 bases, with 16 bases separating them. The CDR3 DNA reads as TGCGCCAGCAGCCTCTCCACGGGGAAAGACACTGAAGCTTTCTTT. It encodes CASSLSTGKDTEAFF.

V and J are TRBV15 and TRBJ2-5; D remains ambiguous. The V end was cut by 4 bases, the J end by 2 bases, with 23 bases between. In germline, CDR1 is LNHNV, CDR2 YYDKDF (reference sequence). This CDR3 region has 18 residues. The CDR3 region has the DNA TGTGCCACCAGCAAGGATGTTTTGATTGTGCCAACTCAAGAGACCCAGTACTTC. Its translation: CATSKDVLIVPTQETQYF.

This clonotype was seen just once. This chain uses TRBV5-6 with TRBJ1-5, with D maybe TRBD1 (6 bases). With 5 bases removed from V and 8 bases from J, the gap between germline ends came to 14 bases. Germline V gene data show CDR1 as SGHDT and CDR2 as YYEEEE. The CDR3 loop spans 13 amino acids. The CDR3 reads CASSQRGGEPQHF. The CDR3 coding sequence is TGTGCCAGCAGTCAAAGAGGGGGGGAGCCCCAGCATTTT. Together with reference TRBV5-6 and TRBJ1-5, the CDR3 gives the full variable domain: DAGVTQSPTHLIKTRGQQVTLRCSPKSGHDTVSWYQQALGQGPQFIFQYYEEEERQRGNFPDRFSGHQFPNYSSELNVNALLLGDSALYLCASSQRGGEPQHFGDGTRLSIL.

Here the CDR3 DNA reads TGTGCCAGCAGTTTCGGACAGGCGCCCAGCAATCAGCCCCAGCATTTT. Translating gives CASSFGQAPSNQPQHF. The genes are TRBV12-3 or TRBV12-4 and TRBJ1-5; TRBD1 agrees at 7 bases. V lost 3 bases, J lost 1 base, and 6 bases stayed unmatched. The CDR3 totals 16 residues.

J is TRBJ2-1 and V is TRBV27; either TRBD1 or TRBD2 may supply D (6 bases each). The V and J ends lost 1 base and 8 bases respectively, with 12 bases between them. The CDR3 sequence is 14 residues long. From germline, CDR1 is MNHEY and CDR2 SMNVEV (reference sequence). The CDR3: CASSLLTGAYEQFF. The CDR3, as DNA: TGTGCCAGCAGTTTATTAACGGGGGCGTATGAGCAGTTCTTC.

In DNA, the CDR3 is TGCAGTGCGTCAGGGGGACTAGCGGAACCCTACGAGCAGTACTTC. It specifies CSASGGLAEPYEQYF. The chain combines TRBV20-1 with TRBJ2-7; 11 bases align to TRBD2. This CDR3 is built from 15 residues. The germline V gene encodes CDR1 DFQATT and CDR2 SNEGSKA (reference sequence). V shed 6 bases, J shed 2 bases, and the junction held 9 bases outside the gene matches.

This clonotype was seen only a few times. V is TRBV6-5 and J is TRBJ1-1; D gene ambiguous. Germline V gene data show CDR1 as MNHEY and CDR2 as SVGAGI. Trimming left V 2 bases short and J 2 bases short, with 9 bases between. CDR3 length: 14 amino acids. CDR3 DNA sequence: TGTGCCAGCAGTTACAGGTTTGACAACACTGAAGCTTTCTTT. This sequence encodes CASSYRFDNTEAFF.